The next 17 T cell receptor beta chains were all read from a single sample in a study of beta chain features in type 1 diabetes. Expressed TCRB transcripts were sequenced after all isolated RNA was converted to cDNA. The protocol was immunoSEQ multiplex PCR, while the TCRdb copy is restricted to in-frame clones and leaves out a portion. The sample holds around 300,000 clones, 14% seen once. Sequences were obtained from central memory CD4+ T cells from blood. The receptors originated from a man aged 30 to 39 in good health.

The gene calls are TRBV27 and TRBJ2-7; 7 bases are shared with TRBD1. CDR1 and CDR2 (germline): MNHEY, SMNVEV (reference sequence). V trimming: 3 bases; J trimming: 3 bases; junction bases outside the gene matches: 11. CDR3 size: 16 residues. The chain's CDR3 is CASSFRSTGLYYEQYF. The CDR3, as DNA: TGTGCCAGCAGTTTCCGTTCGACAGGGCTTTACTACGAGCAGTACTTC.

This clone was seen a handful of times. The chain couples TRBV5-1 to TRBJ2-6; a weak D match, TRBD2 (7 bases). The CDR3 runs to 21 residues. Trimming removed 5 bases at V and 0 bases at J, with 27 bases between. Germline V gene lookup returns CDR1 SGHRS and CDR2 YFSETQ. The CDR3 DNA sequence: TGCGCCAGCAGTACAGGTATGGCCGGGGGGCCCGGATCCTCTGGGGCCAACGTCCTGACTTTC. This gives the protein CASSTGMAGGPGSSGANVLTF.

The gene calls are TRBV30 and TRBJ2-3; TRBD2 matches 8 bases. This CDR3 has 14 amino acids. V dropped 1 base and J dropped 5; count of bases not matched to a gene: 5. Germline V gene lookup returns CDR1 GTSNPN and CDR2 SVGIG (reference sequence). For the CDR3, the DNA is TGTGCCTGGAGTGGGACTAGCCGTATAGATACGCAGTATTTT. It translates to CAWSGTSRIDTQYF.

This rearrangement joins TRBV5-1 to TRBJ2-3, with 10 positions matching TRBD2. The CDR3 runs to 15 residues. The junction had 2 bases not matched to a gene; V was cut back by 0 bases and J by 4 bases. Germline CDR1 SGHRS, CDR2 YFSETQ. CDR3 in DNA: TGCGCCAGCAGCTTGGAACTAGCGGGGCCAGATACGCAGTATTTT. Its translation is CASSLELAGPDTQYF.

This clone appeared many times. The chain uses TRBV5-1 and TRBJ2-7, with D perhaps TRBD1 (6 bases). Germline loops: CDR1 SGHRS, CDR2 YFSETQ. Trimming shortened V by 4 bases and J by 1 base, and 9 bases separated the two germline ends. The CDR3 totals 13 residues. The CDR3 bases are TGCGCCAGCAGCCGTGGACAGTCCTACGAGCAGTACGTC. Protein product: CASSRGQSYEQYV.

This clone appeared a few times. The chain has TRBV5-6 and TRBJ1-2, with 11 bases that match TRBD1. Germline trimming cut 4 bases from V and 7 bases from J; bases unmatched to any gene: 6. The CDR3 loop spans 14 amino acids. CDR1 is SGHDT, CDR2 YYEEEE, per germline. The CDR3 DNA reads as TGTGCCAGCAGCAGAGGACAGGGGGCGGGTGGCTACACCTTC. This gives the protein CASSRGQGAGGYTF.

This chain uses TRBV18 with TRBJ2-5; D gene ambiguous. V lost 3 bases and J 9 bases, leaving 14 bases between the germline ends. This CDR3 spans 13 amino acids. Germline CDR1 reads KGHSH; CDR2 reads LQKENI. The CDR3 region has the DNA TGTGCCAGCTCACCGGGGTCCCCGTACCCCCAGTACTTC. This translates into CASSPGSPYPQYF.

The chain joins TRBV6-4 to TRBJ2-3, with 15 nucleotides matching TRBD2. V was pared by 8 bases and J by 4 bases, with 4 bases of the junction left unmatched. The CDR3 contains 15 residues. CDR1 and CDR2 (germline): MRHNA, SNTAGT. CDR3 sequence reads: CASRTSGRAADTQYF. In DNA, the CDR3 is TGTGCCAGCCGGACTAGCGGGAGGGCCGCAGATACGCAGTATTTT.

The chain joins TRBV5-4 to TRBJ1-2, with 9 bases fitting TRBD1. Germline CDR1 and CDR2: SGHNT and YYREEE (reference sequence). The length of the CDR3 is 13 residues. V shed 7 bases, J shed 4 bases, and the junction held 5 bases outside the gene matches. The CDR3 is CASDPGQGYGYTF. The CDR3 DNA reads TGTGCCAGCGATCCGGGACAGGGCTATGGCTACACCTTC.

This clone occurred a few times. This chain uses TRBV11-2 with TRBJ2-5; 9 bases agree with TRBD2. The trim removed 3 bases at V and 5 bases at J, leaving 7 bases unmatched. Germline CDR1 and CDR2: SGHAT and FQNNGV. The CDR3 covers 15 residues. The CDR3 protein is CASSLGQRGAETQYF. The CDR3 DNA reads as TGTGCCAGCAGCTTGGGGCAGCGGGGGGCTGAGACCCAGTACTTC.

The chain couples TRBV4-2 to TRBJ2-3, with 10 bases matching TRBD2. The V segment lost 2 bases and the J segment 1 base; nucleotides outside the gene matches: 3. In germline, CDR1 is LGHNA, CDR2 YNFKEQ. The CDR3 runs to 16 residues. In DNA form, the CDR3 reads TGTGCCAGCAGCCAACGGAGCGGGGGGGGCACAGATACGCAGTATTTT. This gives the protein CASSQRSGGGTDTQYF.

The chain employs TRBV7-9 and TRBJ2-2, with D possibly being TRBD1 or TRBD2 (5 bases each). V lost 5 bases, J lost 6 bases, and 16 bases lay in between. CDR1 and CDR2 (germline): SEHNR, FQNEAQ (reference sequence). The CDR3 loop spans 15 amino acids. As DNA, the CDR3 is TGTGCCAGCAGCCCCGAGGGGATTATAGCCGGGGAGCTGTTTTTT. The encoded protein is CASSPEGIIAGELFF.

This clone was seen at least ten times. V gene TRBV21-1 combines with J gene TRBJ2-1; the table's TRBD2 call for D was not verified on the DNA. TRBV21-1 is tagged as a pseudogene. This CDR3 has 16 amino acids. The CDR3 nucleotides read TGTGCCAGCAGCAAAGGAGAGGGACTACACTGCAATGAGCAGTTCTTC. This encodes CASSKGEGLHCNEQFF.

This clone came up a few times. The chain is built from TRBV27 and TRBJ1-2, with 9 bases fitting TRBD1. Trimming took 5 bases from V and 4 from J; bases not matched to a gene: 8. CDR3 length equals 15 residues. Germline V gene data show CDR1 as MNHEY and CDR2 as SMNVEV (reference sequence). The CDR3 reads CASSPRQGETYGYTF. The DNA for the CDR3 is TGTGCCAGCAGTCCACGACAGGGGGAGACCTATGGCTACACCTTC.

The chain joins TRBV11-2 to TRBJ1-1, with 7 bases fitting TRBD1. Trimming removed 4 bases from V and 6 bases from J; junction bases left unmatched: 11. Germline values: CDR1 SGHAT, CDR2 FQNNGV. This CDR3 region has 15 residues. The CDR3 here is CASSSQGGAKSEAFF. The CDR3 DNA reads as TGTGCCAGCAGCTCCCAGGGGGGGGCTAAGTCTGAAGCTTTCTTT.

This clone occurred a few times. The chain links TRBV18 to TRBJ1-5; D is undetermined. This CDR3 is 13 amino acids long. The V end lost 3 bases, the J end lost 6 bases, and 9 bases lay between the germline ends. The V gene's germline CDR1 is KGHSH and CDR2 LQKENI. The CDR3 loop reads CASSPQTTQPQHF. The CDR3 DNA is TGTGCCAGCTCACCCCAGACTACTCAGCCCCAGCATTTT.

This clone was seen once. The gene calls are TRBV12-1 and TRBJ2-5; whether TRBD1, the table's D call, matches the DNA was not checked. TRBV12-1 counts as a pseudogene. CDR3 size: 17 residues. This CDR3 is CASIHRDRGHRRETQYF. The CDR3 DNA follows: TGTGCCAGCATCCACCGGGACAGGGGGCACCGGAGAGAGACCCAGTACTTC.